Listed here are 17 T cell receptor beta chains from one sample, sequenced in a study of blood T cell repertoires in COVID-19. Profiling relied on immunoSEQ multiplex PCR, and the TCRdb table lists in-frame clones only, not all of them. Altogether under 100,000 clones are present, approximately 88% being singletons, with the ten largest covering 3% to 4%. Sequencing was carried out using peripheral blood. These receptor sequences come from a woman aged 70-85 years with acute or convalescent COVID-19.

The chain uses TRBV4-1 and TRBJ2-5; D unclear. The CDR3 contains 12 residues. Trimming pared 1 base from V and 7 bases from J, leaving 7 bases between. Germline CDR1 reads MGHRA; CDR2 reads YSYEKL. CDR3: CASSQGFGTQYF. CDR3 DNA sequence: TGCGCCAGCAGCCAAGGGTTCGGGACCCAGTACTTC.

This sequence joins TRBV27 and TRBJ1-5; a weak D match, TRBD1 (6 bases). In germline, CDR1 is MNHEY, CDR2 SMNVEV (reference sequence). V lost 1 base, J lost 4 bases, and 8 bases lay in between. This CDR3 comprises 14 residues. The CDR3 spells CASSLWQGNQPQHF. The CDR3 DNA reads as TGTGCCAGCAGTTTATGGCAGGGGAATCAGCCCCAGCATTTT.

The chain recombines TRBV14 with TRBJ2-1; maybe TRBD1 (6 bases). This CDR3 has 16 residues. Germline CDR1 and CDR2: SGHDN and FVKESK. V was pared by 0 bases and J by 8 bases, with 17 bases between. In DNA form, the CDR3 reads TGTGCCAGCAGCCAAGATTGGACGAGGAACAGGGATGAGCAGTTCTTC. Residues: CASSQDWTRNRDEQFF.

This chain links TRBV27 with TRBJ2-7; TRBD1 agrees at 8 bases. Trimming cost V 3 bases and J 5 bases; bases outside gene matches: 6. The germline gives CDR1 MNHEY, CDR2 SMNVEV (reference sequence). This CDR3 has 14 residues. The CDR3: CASSFLGQGNEQYF. CDR3 nucleotides: TGTGCCAGCAGTTTCCTTGGACAGGGTAACGAGCAGTACTTC.

This clone was detected only a few times. Here the CDR3 DNA reads TGCGCCAGCAGCTTTCAGGGGGCAACCGGTTCACCCCTCCACTTT. This encodes CASSFQGATGSPLHF. The J gene is TRBJ1-6, the V gene TRBV5-1; TRBD1 agrees at 8 bases. The CDR3 contains 15 residues. The V and J ends lost 2 bases and 9 bases, in that order; junction bases with no gene match: 7. Germline assignment: CDR1 SGHRS and CDR2 YFSETQ.

The J gene is TRBJ2-5, the V gene TRBV3-1 (or the pseudogene TRBV3-2); 7 nucleotides agree with TRBD2. V shed 0 bases and J 7 bases; nucleotides not matched to a gene: 11. Looked up from germline, CDR1 is LGHDT and CDR2 is YNNKEL (reference sequence). This CDR3 region has 16 residues. CDR3 nucleotide sequence: TGTGCCAGCAGCCAAGATATTGGTTCCGGGGGGAGGACCCAGTACTTC. Protein: CASSQDIGSGGRTQYF.

The chain has TRBV5-4 and TRBJ2-7, with 9 positions matching TRBD1. Germline V gene sequence: CDR1 SGHNT, CDR2 YYREEE (reference sequence). V was clipped by 7 bases and J by 0 bases; unmatched bases: 8. The CDR3 is 15 amino acids. In nucleotides, the CDR3 is TGTGCCAGCCTGGACAGGGGAAGTGACTCCTACGAGCAGTACGTC. Residues: CASLDRGSDSYEQYV.

The chain couples TRBV28 to TRBJ2-2; 8 bases line up with TRBD1. Per the germline V gene, CDR1 is MDHEN and CDR2 is SYDVKM. CDR3 length: 16 residues. The V segment lost 5 bases and the J segment 8 bases; nucleotides outside the gene matches: 13. The CDR3 sequence is CASSLLGQGLGGELFF. CDR3 nucleotides: TGTGCCAGCAGTCTCCTAGGACAGGGACTGGGGGGGGAGCTGTTTTTT.

The chain combines TRBV15 with TRBJ2-1; TRBD2 matches 8 bases. Germline V gene sequence: CDR1 LNHNV, CDR2 YYDKDF (reference sequence). The CDR3 spans 17 residues. Trimming removed 0 bases from V and 8 bases from J; junction bases left unmatched: 12. The CDR3 bases are TGTGCCACCAGCAGAGAGACCCTCTCCGCGGGAGGCTATGAGCAGTTCTTC. Its translation is CATSRETLSAGGYEQFF.

V and J are TRBV7-9 and TRBJ2-1, with a weak D call TRBD2 (5 bases). Trimming cost V 3 bases and J 5 bases, with 17 bases left between them. The CDR3 is 16 amino acids. Germline values: CDR1 SEHNR, CDR2 FQNEAQ (reference sequence). CDR3 DNA sequence: TGTGCCAGCAGCTTCATTTTGGGGTTCGGGGACAATGAGCAGTTCTTC. Protein product: CASSFILGFGDNEQFF.

This clone was found a few times. This chain uses TRBV5-6 with TRBJ2-5; 8 nucleotides match TRBD1. V shed 1 base and J 4 bases; nucleotides not matched to a gene: 0. CDR3 size: 13 residues. Germline V gene lookup returns CDR1 SGHDT and CDR2 YYEEEE. The CDR3 DNA is TGTGCCAGCAGCTTGACAGGGGGAGAGACCCAGTACTTC. This sequence encodes CASSLTGGETQYF.

The chain uses TRBV6-5 and TRBJ2-3; 8 bases match TRBD1. The CDR3 totals 15 residues. V trimming: 5 bases; J trimming: 0 bases; junction bases outside the gene matches: 4. The germline V gene encodes CDR1 MNHEY and CDR2 SVGAGI. This chain's CDR3 is CASSLDRASTDTQYF. The CDR3 DNA reads as TGTGCCAGCAGTCTGGACAGGGCTAGCACAGATACGCAGTATTTT.

The genes are TRBV7-8 and TRBJ2-3, with 8 nucleotides matching TRBD2. The J segment lost 4 bases and the V segment lost 5 bases, leaving 11 bases of the junction unmatched. Germline assignment: CDR1 SGHVS and CDR2 FQNEAQ. The CDR3 sequence is 16 residues long. Here the CDR3 reads CASSPAGTRASDTQYF. In nucleotides, the CDR3 is TGTGCCAGCAGCCCCGCCGGGACTAGGGCTTCAGATACGCAGTATTTT.

In its sample, this clone was seen once. This chain joins TRBV5-1 and TRBJ2-3, with 7 bases lining up with TRBD1. CDR1 SGHRS and CDR2 YFSETQ come from the germline V gene. CDR3 length equals 14 residues. The V gene end was trimmed by 7 bases and the J gene end by 3 bases; junction bases not matched to a gene: 8. The CDR3 protein is CASLRGTETDTQYF. CDR3 nucleotide sequence: TGCGCCAGCCTGAGGGGGACAGAAACAGATACGCAGTATTTT.

The chain couples TRBV6-5 to TRBJ2-5; TRBD1 might be the D (5 bases). Germline V gives CDR1 MNHEY, CDR2 SVGAGI. This CDR3 contains 13 residues. Trimming cost V 2 bases and J 8 bases, with 12 bases left between them. CDR3 amino acids: CASSYGQGGTQYF. The DNA for the CDR3 is TGTGCCAGCAGTTACGGTCAGGGTGGAACCCAGTACTTC.

V usage is TRBV24-1 and J usage is TRBJ1-1, with D possibly being TRBD1 (5 bases). CDR3 size: 15 residues. With 3 bases removed from V and 11 bases from J, the gap between germline ends came to 21 bases. CDR1 is KGHDR, CDR2 SFDVKD, per germline. The CDR3 nucleotides read TGTGCCACCAGTGATATGAGGTCGGGGGTAGTTCGGGCTTTCTTT. Its protein product is CATSDMRSGVVRAFF.

The chain recombines TRBV19 with TRBJ1-2; D call uncertain. V was shortened by 5 bases and J by 5 bases, with 15 bases between the two germline ends. Germline V gene lookup returns CDR1 LNHDA and CDR2 SQIVND (reference sequence). This CDR3 spans 14 amino acids. CDR3 region: CASSAADRLYGYTF. The CDR3 region has the DNA TGTGCCAGTAGTGCCGCGGATAGACTATATGGCTACACCTTC.